This entry concerns a single T cell receptor beta chain. Germline CDR1 and CDR2: SGHAT and FQNNGV. The CDR3 has 18 residues. V shed 2 bases and J 4 bases; nucleotides not matched to a gene: 11. The sample belongs to a study of blood T cell repertoires in COVID-19. On the study more broadly: The origin of the acute and convalescent COVID-19 samples was the United States, Italy and Spain. In each case, the material was cDNA or gDNA derived from T cells, B-cell-depleted T cells, or PBMCs.

In the original workflow: Estimated nucleated cell counts came from reference gene primer amplification. Assay used: immunoSEQ multiplex PCR; TCRdb lists only in-frame clones, some missing. D and trimming come from the DNA, and the V and J calls and clone size come from that table. The sample has roughly 250,000 clones, over 70% seen once. This sequence originates from a human donor in a cohort sampled during active COVID-19. Sample: peripheral blood. The rearrangement links TRBV11-2 to TRBJ1-6; 7 bases match TRBD1. The CDR3 DNA reads as TGTGCCAGCAGCTTACATCAGGGGGGCGCGTCTTATAATTCACCCCTCCACTTT. Protein product: CASSLHQGGASYNSPLHF.